This is a list of T cell receptor beta chains from one sample in a study of blood T cell repertoires in COVID-19. Clones were sequenced by immunoSEQ multiplex PCR, and TCRdb holds only the in-frame ones, with some missing. This table has around 170,000 clones, under 85% appearing once. Specimen: peripheral blood. The receptor set was obtained from a woman in her forties with acute or convalescent COVID-19. CDR3s include the opening cysteine and the closing phenylalanine or tryptophan.

V gene: TRBV5-1; CDR3 protein: CASSLGTGQGYTF
V gene: TRBV6-2/TRBV6-3; CDR3 protein: CASSYSLSGEQFF
V gene: TRBV28; CDR3 protein: CASSTYAGPFFNSPLHF
V gene: TRBV27; CDR3 protein: CASSRREGTEAFF
V gene: TRBV5-4; CDR3 protein: CASSGRQGAFYEQYF
V gene: TRBV7-9; CDR3 protein: CASSHVRGENEKLFF
V gene: TRBV10-3; CDR3 protein: CAISGGPSRVGELFF
V gene: TRBV12-3/TRBV12-4; CDR3 protein: CASTLSTEAFF
V gene: TRBV30; CDR3 protein: CAWRSEFTGEFF
V gene: TRBV7-7; CDR3 protein: CASSLSGTDTQYF
V gene: TRBV7-6; CDR3 protein: CASSEGQGAYNSPLHF
V gene: TRBV6-5; CDR3 protein: CASSYSRGQTNNEQFF
V gene: TRBV3-1/TRBV3-2; CDR3 protein: CASSRQTPYNEQFF
V gene: TRBV3-1/TRBV3-2; CDR3 protein: CASSQGDPAGSNQPQHF
V gene: TRBV27; CDR3 protein: CASSLSGPNEKLFF
V gene: TRBV6-5; CDR3 protein: CASSKLALGDTQYF
V gene: TRBV6-5; CDR3 protein: CASVGQGVGFF
V gene: TRBV10-3; CDR3 protein: CAIREDREALDEQYF
V gene: TRBV5-4; CDR3 protein: CASSENRGQETQYF
V gene: TRBV19; CDR3 protein: CASSIYGGEYNEQFF
V gene: TRBV9; CDR3 protein: CASSVTSGQGGKLFF
V gene: TRBV27; CDR3 protein: CASSPLHGGSGDEQFF
V gene: TRBV19; CDR3 protein: CASSTDRSMNTEAFF
V gene: TRBV11-3; CDR3 protein: CASSLSPQGANEQFF
V gene: TRBV11-2; CDR3 protein: CASSRETGASYEQYF
V gene: TRBV5-1; CDR3 protein: CASHEGAGGGYEQYF
V gene: TRBV23-1; CDR3 protein: CASSLCWDSYYYGYTF
V gene: TRBV30; CDR3 protein: CAWGTEASIHEQFF
V gene: TRBV5-3; CDR3 protein: CARSLASALQGSGYTIYF
V gene: TRBV7-9; CDR3 protein: CASSLGDRVGYEQYF
V gene: TRBV25-1; CDR3 protein: CASSASGGRNNSPLHF
V gene: TRBV6-6; CDR3 protein: CASSPFTLEEQYF
V gene: TRBV30; CDR3 protein: CAWSGGNTGELFF
V gene: TRBV15; CDR3 protein: CATSRDSTGDVGYTF
V gene: TRBV15; CDR3 protein: CATSRGEGEVVETQYF
V gene: TRBV7-2; CDR3 protein: CASSLTGAHSPLHF
V gene: TRBV2; CDR3 protein: CASELVAPEQYF
V gene: TRBV27; CDR3 protein: CASSLGLHYGYTF
V gene: TRBV18; CDR3 protein: CASSPGGSDEKLFF
V gene: TRBV5-4; CDR3 protein: CASSLKKGALENQPQHF
V gene: TRBV19; CDR3 protein: CASNAADRGRLGYTF
V gene: TRBV19; CDR3 protein: CASSTLQGGSYEQYF
V gene: TRBV4-1; CDR3 protein: CASSGWTSGRGETQYF
V gene: TRBV25-1; CDR3 protein: CASSEYRGGDSPLHF
V gene: TRBV7-3; CDR3 protein: CASSFSGGADNEQFF
V gene: TRBV10-3; CDR3 protein: CATAREDREAFF